This T cell receptor beta chain was identified in a study of human T cells and chemical hapten exposure. In this sample, this clonotype turned up many times. What it binds is not known. Time point described: pre-sensitization, week 0. Noted treatment: therapeutic diphenylcyclopropenone sensitization with weekly scalp DPC. Blood draws preceded each patch test application. Regarding the study as a whole: Expanded TCRs made up significantly more big CDR3 similarity clusters than controls did. Patch test score rose with PT1 expanded TCRs, significant at 8, 16, 32, not 4.

TCRdb ran MiXCR on the RACE reads and lists one entry per CDR3 protein. The sample gives fewer than 300,000 distinct CDR3 sequences, approximately 8.4% of which show up once; about 2.5% is in the top ten. Germline-derived CDR1 and CDR2 are MNHEY and SVGAGI. This CDR3 is built from 16 residues. V lost 4 bases, J lost 0 bases, and 4 bases stayed unmatched. The source was whole blood, collected in connection with sensitization to the hapten diphenylcyclopropenone (DPC). The source is a woman between 40 and 50 years old with alopecia areata. Some clones in this sample may be carry-over from other donors' samples. The chain couples TRBV6-5 to TRBJ1-2, with TRBD1 matching over 11 bases. Written as DNA, the CDR3 is TGTGCCAGCAGTTCGGGACAGGGGGGAGCTAACTATGGCTACACCTTC. As protein: CASSSGQGGANYGYTF.